These 2 T cell receptor beta chains came from one sample sequenced in a study of identical twins. A single record per CDR3 protein comes from TCRdb applying MiXCR to the 5' RACE reads. The repertoire holds 600,000 to 800,000 distinct CDR3 sequences, with less than 25% as singletons. These data were also filed under a second study, of T cells expressing NK-cell markers.

The sequenced material came from PBMCs. These receptors all come from a woman aged 18-29 years in good health.

This chain joins TRBV6-2 or TRBV6-3 and TRBJ2-1; unclear D gene. CDR1 and CDR2 from the germline V gene are MNHEY and SVGEGT. The CDR3 runs 13 residues. The V and J ends lost 3 bases and 5 bases respectively, with 8 bases between them. As DNA, the CDR3 is TGTGCCAGCAGTTATCCGATACACAATGAGCAGTTCTTC. Its protein product is CASSYPIHNEQFF.

This clonotype showed up just a few times. Mismatch with germline at one junction end may stem from a read error. The rearrangement links TRBV12-3 or TRBV12-4 to TRBJ2-7, with D perhaps TRBD2 (6 bases). This CDR3 is 16 amino acids long. In DNA form, the CDR3 reads TGTGCCAGCAGTCTAGCCGGGAGCGACAAGATCTACGAGCAGTACTTC. This sequence encodes CASSLAGSDKIYEQYF.